A single sample gave rise to the 9 T cell receptor beta chains below, sequenced in a study of blood T cell repertoires in COVID-19. Some clones are missing from TCRdb's copy, which holds only in-frame ones; the method was immunoSEQ multiplex PCR. The top ten clones hold about 7% of a sample with fewer than 90,000 clones, over 75% of them seen once. Sequencing used peripheral blood. The receptors originated from a man aged 65 to 85 with acute or convalescent COVID-19.

CDR3 sequence (DNA): TGTGCCAGCAGTTCAAGTACCGGACTGGGGTCTCATGATCAGCCCCAGCATTTT. Its translation: CASSSSTGLGSHDQPQHF. The chain couples TRBV28 to TRBJ1-5; no definite D call. The CDR3 covers 18 residues. The ends were cut back, 4 bases at V and 5 bases at J, with 24 bases in the middle. Germline CDR1 reads MDHEN; CDR2 reads SYDVKM.

This clone appeared a few times. This chain uses TRBV2 with TRBJ2-7; 9 bases align to TRBD1. The ends lost 6 bases at V and 1 base at J; junction bases unmatched: 7. Germline CDR1 reads SNHLY; CDR2 reads FYNNEI. The CDR3 consists of 15 residues. CDR3 nucleotide sequence: TGTGCCAGCAGCCGAGGGACAGGGAATTCCTACGAGCAGTACTTC. Protein: CASSRGTGNSYEQYF.

The chain employs TRBV5-4 and TRBJ1-1, with D maybe TRBD1 (6 bases). Trimming took 0 bases from V and 11 from J, leaving 14 bases between them. The CDR3 length is 13 residues. Germline CDR1 is SGHNT and CDR2 is YYREEE (reference sequence). As DNA, the CDR3 is TGTGCCAGCAGCTTGGACAGGGAAGGGACGGCTTTCTTT. Amino acid sequence: CASSLDREGTAFF.

The chain has TRBV5-1 and TRBJ2-3; 8 bases line up with TRBD2. Per the germline V gene, CDR1 is SGHRS and CDR2 is YFSETQ. The CDR3 runs 14 residues. With V trimmed by 7 bases and J by 1 base, 5 bases remained unmatched. The CDR3 DNA reads TGCGCCAGCGGCCCGGGGGGGGGCACAGATACGCAGTATTTT. It specifies CASGPGGGTDTQYF.

J is TRBJ2-7 and V is TRBV6-5, with a possible D match to TRBD1 (6 bases). The CDR3 has 15 residues. Germline lookup yields CDR1 MNHEY and CDR2 SVGAGI. Trimming cost V 0 bases and J 5 bases, with 14 bases left between them. CDR3 bases: TGTGCCAGCAGTTACTCCGGGACATTGGGGGACGAGCAGTACTTC. This gives the protein CASSYSGTLGDEQYF.

The V gene is TRBV11-1, the J gene TRBJ1-1; D remains unclear. CDR1 and CDR2 (germline): SGHAT, FQDESV (reference sequence). V was trimmed by 1 base and J by 4 bases, leaving 7 bases between them. This CDR3 has 13 amino acids. The CDR3 is CASSLGLSTEAFF. The CDR3, as DNA: TGTGCCAGCAGCTTAGGCCTGAGCACTGAAGCTTTCTTT.

The gene calls are TRBV29-1 and TRBJ1-2; 8 bases are a match to TRBD1. This CDR3 spans 12 amino acids. J was trimmed by 4 bases and V by 6 bases; bases with no gene match: 4. The germline V gene encodes CDR1 SQVTM and CDR2 ANQGSEA. This CDR3 is CSVETGVYGYTF. As DNA, the CDR3 is TGCAGCGTAGAGACAGGGGTCTATGGCTACACCTTC.

V gene TRBV10-3 combines with J gene TRBJ2-6; D is perhaps TRBD2 (6 bases). The CDR3 contains 16 residues. Trimming removed 6 bases from V and 0 bases from J, with 12 bases in between. CDR1 is ENHRY and CDR2 is SYGVKD in the germline V gene. The chain's CDR3 is CAIRRDGGSGANVLTF. Here the CDR3 DNA reads TGTGCCATCAGGAGGGACGGGGGCTCTGGGGCCAACGTCCTGACTTTC.

The chain employs TRBV27 and TRBJ2-7, with 8 bases that match TRBD2. The CDR3 spans 18 residues. V shed 5 bases, J shed 3 bases, and the junction held 18 bases outside the gene matches. From germline, CDR1 is MNHEY and CDR2 SMNVEV (reference sequence). The CDR3 nucleotides are TGTGCCAGCAGTCCCCGGGGGAAGCGGGAGAGCGGGAGCTACGAGCAGTACTTC. Translated, it gives CASSPRGKRESGSYEQYF.